These T cell receptor beta chains were read from a single sample in a study of blood T cell repertoires in COVID-19. Libraries were prepared by immunoSEQ multiplex PCR; TCRdb keeps only in-frame clonotypes and omits some of them. The data contain around 75,000 clones, almost 90% of them singletons. Sample: peripheral blood. Receptors were obtained from a middle-aged man with acute or convalescent COVID-19. Each CDR3 is given with its conserved first and last residue. A D gene is named only where the DNA matches it firmly. The size entry is marked missing in some rows and otherwise reads once, few, many or a size class.

DNA,CDR3,size,J,V,D
TGTGCCAGCAGCCAAGGCTGGACTAGCGGGAGTGCGCAGTACTTC,CASSQGWTSGSAQYF,-,TRBJ2-7,TRBV3-1/TRBV3-2,TRBD2
TGTGCCAGCAGTTATGGGGGGACAACTAATGAAAAACTGTTTTTT,CASSYGGTTNEKLFF,-,TRBJ1-4,TRBV6-6,-
TGTGCCAGCAGCCCGAGAGCGGGAGATACGCAGTATTTT,CASSPRAGDTQYF,once,TRBJ2-3,TRBV9,-
TGCGCCAGCAGTGAGGGGACTAGCGGGAGGGCAGGCGAAGAGACCCAGTACTTC,CASSEGTSGRAGEETQYF,-,TRBJ2-5,TRBV10-1,TRBD2
TGTGCCAGCAGCGTCGGGAGCGGCAATGAGCAGTTCTTC,CASSVGSGNEQFF,-,TRBJ2-1,TRBV9,-
TGTGCCAGCAGCTTACGTGTTTGGAGAGACGAGCAGTACTTC,CASSLRVWRDEQYF,-,TRBJ2-7,TRBV7-2,-
TGTGCCAGCAGTTTCCGTGGTAGCGGACTAAAGAATGAGCAGTTCTTC,CASSFRGSGLKNEQFF,-,TRBJ2-1,TRBV6-5,-
TGTGCCAGTAGTCAGCTTGCGGGGGGGACGGATGAGCAGTTCTTC,CASSQLAGGTDEQFF,-,TRBJ2-1,TRBV19,TRBD2
TGTGCCAGCAGTTACACGGTTTCCAATCAGCCCCAGCATTTT,CASSYTVSNQPQHF,-,TRBJ1-5,TRBV6-6,-
TGTGCCAGCAGTGACACATATCGGGAGCTGTTTTTT,CASSDTYRELFF,-,TRBJ2-2,TRBV27,-
TGTGCCAGCAGAAGTCTCGGTACCCCCTATGGCTACACCTTC,CASRSLGTPYGYTF,few,TRBJ1-2,TRBV27,-
TGTGCCAGCAGCCAACTAGGATCTCAAGAGACCCAGTACTTC,CASSQLGSQETQYF,-,TRBJ2-5,TRBV7-9,-
TGTGCCAGCAGCTTGGCCGGACTAGCGGGAGCCTCAGATACGCAGTATTTT,CASSLAGLAGASDTQYF,-,TRBJ2-3,TRBV5-4,TRBD2
TGTGCCAGCAGCTTAAGGGACACCTATGGCTACACCTTC,CASSLRDTYGYTF,-,TRBJ1-2,TRBV7-2,-
TGTGCCATCAACAGAGGACAAGACTACGAGCAGTACTTC,CAINRGQDYEQYF,-,TRBJ2-7,TRBV10-3,-
TGTGCCAGTAGTCGCGGGACAGGGGGCTTTAACTATGGCTACACCTTC,CASSRGTGGFNYGYTF,-,TRBJ1-2,TRBV19,TRBD1
TGTGCCACCAGTGGGGGAGTTAGTACAGATACGCAGTATTTT,CATSGGVSTDTQYF,-,TRBJ2-3,TRBV24-1,-
TGCGCCAGCAGCCAACTCAGAGCGGGAGCGGGCACAGATACGCAGTATTTT,CASSQLRAGAGTDTQYF,-,TRBJ2-3,TRBV4-1,TRBD2
TGTGCCAGCAGTTACTCTAGGACAGGGAACGAGCAGTACTTC,CASSYSRTGNEQYF,-,TRBJ2-7,TRBV6-5,TRBD1
TGTGCCAGCAGCGACTTTGCTAGGTGGGACACCGGGGAGCTGTTTTTT,CASSDFARWDTGELFF,-,TRBJ2-2,TRBV7-2,-
TGTGCCAGCAGCTGGGGGACAAGACAAGAGACCCAGTACTTC,CASSWGTRQETQYF,once,TRBJ2-5,TRBV7-9,-
TGTGCCAGCAGCTTAGGTCCTGTGACTGAAGCTTTCTTT,CASSLGPVTEAFF,-,TRBJ1-1,TRBV11-3,-
TGTGCCAGCAGTTACTCTCGGGGAACTGAAGCTTTCTTT,CASSYSRGTEAFF,-,TRBJ1-1,TRBV6-2/TRBV6-3,-
TGTGCCAGCAGCATCCACAGGGAGTCCTACAATGAGCAGTTCTTC,CASSIHRESYNEQFF,-,TRBJ2-1,TRBV9,-
TGTGCCAGCAGTAAGAGCTTAGTAGACGGACAGGGGGCCGCAGATACGCAGTATTTT,CASSKSLVDGQGAADTQYF,-,TRBJ2-3,TRBV5-5,TRBD1
TGTGCCTGGAGTGGACGAGGACTAGCGGGGGGAGAGACCCAGTACTTC,CAWSGRGLAGGETQYF,-,TRBJ2-5,TRBV30,TRBD2
TGTGCCAGCAGTGAACGGACAGGGAAGTCCTACGAGCAGTACTTC,CASSERTGKSYEQYF,-,TRBJ2-7,TRBV27,TRBD1
TGTGCCAGCAGTCACAGCGGGAGACTCTACGAGCAGTACTTC,CASSHSGRLYEQYF,once,TRBJ2-7,TRBV28,TRBD2
TGTGCCAGCAGCCCGGGACTAGCGGGAGCCGGCGGGGAGCTGTTTTTT,CASSPGLAGAGGELFF,-,TRBJ2-2,TRBV11-2,TRBD2
TGTGCCAGCAGCCAAGTGGCCGGGACTTACGAGCAGTACTTC,CASSQVAGTYEQYF,-,TRBJ2-7,TRBV3-1/TRBV3-2,-